The sequence of this T cell receptor (beta chain) was determined in a study of T cell changes during pregnancy in multiple sclerosis. Profiled with immunoSEQ multiplex PCR; TCRdb holds only in-frame clones, not every one. Of tens of thousands of clones in the sample, approximately 90% were seen once. The receptor's source is a female donor with multiple sclerosis, enrolled in a pregnancy study. The sequencing used CD4+ T cells from peripheral blood mononuclear cells, collected in the second trimester of pregnancy.

CDR3 in amino acids: CASSQDLTTGTINYGYTF. The CDR3 nucleotides are TGTGCCAGCAGCCAAGATCTAACGACAGGGACGATTAACTATGGCTACACCTTC. V gene TRBV4-2 combines with J gene TRBJ1-2, with 7 bases fitting TRBD1. Trimming at V came to 0 bases and at J to 1 base, leaving 11 bases not matched to a gene. Germline V gene data show CDR1 as LGHNA and CDR2 as YNFKEQ. The CDR3 extends over 18 amino acids.